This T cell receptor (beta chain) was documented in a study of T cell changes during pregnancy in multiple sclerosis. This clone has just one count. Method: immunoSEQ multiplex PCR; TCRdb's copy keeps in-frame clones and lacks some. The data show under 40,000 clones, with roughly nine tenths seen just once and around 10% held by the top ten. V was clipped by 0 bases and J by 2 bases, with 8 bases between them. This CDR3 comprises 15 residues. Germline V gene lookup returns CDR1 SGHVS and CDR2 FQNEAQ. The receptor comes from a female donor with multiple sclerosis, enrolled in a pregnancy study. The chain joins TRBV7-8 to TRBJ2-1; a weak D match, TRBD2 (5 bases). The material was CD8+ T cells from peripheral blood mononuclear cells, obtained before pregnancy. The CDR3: CASSLASSTYNEQFF. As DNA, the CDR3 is TGTGCCAGCAGCTTAGCCTCTAGCACCTACAATGAGCAGTTCTTC.